This note documents a single T cell receptor (beta chain) sequence. CDR3 length equals 14 residues. Germline CDR1 is MNHEY and CDR2 is SVGAGI. After removal of 6 bases from V and 8 bases from J, the junction contained 11 bases not matched to a gene. Under the authors' procedure: For nucleated cells, counts were estimated from reference gene primer amplification. Using immunoSEQ multiplex PCR, the repertoire was profiled, and TCRdb retains in-frame clones only, with some absent. The DNA was the basis for D and trimming; V, J and clone size are from that table. The sample has about 170,000 clones; 86% are singletons. This sample is part of a study of blood T cell repertoires in COVID-19. Study-wide context: Nucleic acid was either cDNA or gDNA, and it came from T cells, B-cell-depleted T cells, or PBMCs.

A Seattle source enrolled patients during active infection and followed them longitudinally. The rearrangement joins TRBV6-5 to TRBJ1-2, with TRBD1 matching 8 bases. Specimen: peripheral blood. This sequence originates from a woman aged 55-75 years with COVID-19, enrolled during active disease. DNA of the CDR3: TGTGCCAGCAGCTGGGACAGGCTACTTGGGGGCTACACCTTC. It specifies CASSWDRLLGGYTF.